This T cell receptor beta chain appears in the sequencing data of a study of T cells in Graves' hyperthyroidism and ophthalmopathy. The study's findings and limits: Most thyroid clonotypes expanded above 0.001 appeared in blood too. Ophthalmopathy was separated from stable hyperthyroidism by a 13 V-J model.

Pregnant or lactating patients were excluded, as were those with uncontrolled infection or other autoimmune disease. In making diagnoses, clinical symptoms, serum thyroxine and TRAb, thyroid ultrasound and orbital computed tomography were all used. CDR3 length: 16 amino acids. Trimming removed 3 bases from V and 4 bases from J; junction bases left unmatched: 8. Per the germline V gene, CDR1 is PRHDT and CDR2 is FYEKMQ (reference sequence). From RNA transcripts, TCR beta CDR3 regions were amplified. The HTBI primer set served for first-round RT-PCR of the TCR CDR3. MiXCR, run by TCRdb on the multiplex PCR reads, gives a single entry per CDR3 protein. The data contain 550,000 to 700,000 distinct CDR3 sequences, more than 45% of them singletons. This clonotype was recorded at least ten times. Its target is not known.

The sequenced sample consisted of peripheral blood or thyroid tissue (not recorded which). This sequence originates from an adult woman with Graves' disease, either hyperthyroidism or ophthalmopathy (not recorded which). The chain links TRBV13 to TRBJ1-1; 10 bases map to TRBD1. CDR3 amino acids: CASSFGTGVLGTEAFF. CDR3 sequence (DNA): TGTGCCAGCAGCTTCGGGACAGGGGTCTTAGGCACTGAAGCTTTCTTT.